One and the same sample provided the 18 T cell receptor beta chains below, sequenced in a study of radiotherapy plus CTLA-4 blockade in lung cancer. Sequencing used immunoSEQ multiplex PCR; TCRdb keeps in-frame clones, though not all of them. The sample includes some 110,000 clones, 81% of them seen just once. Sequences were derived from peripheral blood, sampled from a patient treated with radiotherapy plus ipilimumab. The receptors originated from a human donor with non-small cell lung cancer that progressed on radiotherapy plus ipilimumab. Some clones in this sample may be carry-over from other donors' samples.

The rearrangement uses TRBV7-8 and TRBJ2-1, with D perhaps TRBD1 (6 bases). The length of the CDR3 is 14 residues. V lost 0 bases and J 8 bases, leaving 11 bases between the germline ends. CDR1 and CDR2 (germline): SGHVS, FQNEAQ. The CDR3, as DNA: TGTGCCAGCAGCTTAGCGCCAGGGGCGTATGAGCAGTTCTTC. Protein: CASSLAPGAYEQFF.

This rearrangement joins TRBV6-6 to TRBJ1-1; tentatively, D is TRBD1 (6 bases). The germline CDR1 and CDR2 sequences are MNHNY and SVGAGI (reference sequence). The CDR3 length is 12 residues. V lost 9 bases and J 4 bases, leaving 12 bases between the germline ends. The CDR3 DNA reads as TGTGCCAGTCATCGGGACACCACTGAAGCTTTCTTT. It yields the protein CASHRDTTEAFF.

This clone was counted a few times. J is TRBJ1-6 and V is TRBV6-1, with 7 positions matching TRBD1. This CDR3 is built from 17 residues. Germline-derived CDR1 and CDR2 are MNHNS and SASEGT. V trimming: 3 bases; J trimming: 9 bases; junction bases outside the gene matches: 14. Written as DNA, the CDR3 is TGTGCCAGCAGTGAGTTACAGGGGAGGATAGAGGGTTCACCCCTCCACTTT. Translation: CASSELQGRIEGSPLHF.

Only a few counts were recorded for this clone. The CDR3 nucleotides are TGCGCCAGCAGCTTGGTGGGCATGTCAGATACGCAGTATTTT. Protein: CASSLVGMSDTQYF. V gene TRBV5-1 combines with J gene TRBJ2-3; unclear D gene. This CDR3 spans 14 amino acids. CDR1 is SGHRS, CDR2 YFSETQ, per germline. V dropped 0 bases and J dropped 4 bases, with 9 bases sitting between them.

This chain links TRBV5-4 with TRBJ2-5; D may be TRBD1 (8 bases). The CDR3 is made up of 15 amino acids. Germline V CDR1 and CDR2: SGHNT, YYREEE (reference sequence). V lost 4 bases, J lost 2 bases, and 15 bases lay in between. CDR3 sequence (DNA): TGTGCCAGCAGCACAGGGGGGGGGTTACAAGAGACCCAGTACTTC. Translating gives CASSTGGGLQETQYF.

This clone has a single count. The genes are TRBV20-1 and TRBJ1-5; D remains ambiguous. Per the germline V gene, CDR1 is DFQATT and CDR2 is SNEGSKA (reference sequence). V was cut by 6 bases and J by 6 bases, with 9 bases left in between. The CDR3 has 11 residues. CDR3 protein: CSAQLGQPQHF. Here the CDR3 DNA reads TGCAGTGCGCAACTTGGTCAGCCCCAGCATTTT.

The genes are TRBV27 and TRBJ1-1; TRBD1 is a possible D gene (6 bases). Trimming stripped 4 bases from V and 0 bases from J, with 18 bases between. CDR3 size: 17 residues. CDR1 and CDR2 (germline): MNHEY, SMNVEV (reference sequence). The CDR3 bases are TGTGCCAGCAGTTCCTGGGGGCGGAGAATTATGAACACTGAAGCTTTCTTT. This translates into CASSSWGRRIMNTEAFF.

For the CDR3, the DNA is TGTGCCAGCAGTTCATCCGGAGACTCCTCTGGAAACACCATATATTTT. Its protein is CASSSSGDSSGNTIYF. The chain uses TRBV6-5 and TRBJ1-3; D gene unclear. The CDR3 has 16 amino acids. V was shortened by 4 bases and J by 0 bases, with 13 bases between the two germline ends. The germline gives CDR1 MNHEY, CDR2 SVGAGI.

CDR3 sequence: CASSRSSSTYEQYF. The CDR3 DNA reads TGTGCCAGCAGCCGGTCTAGCAGTACCTACGAGCAGTACTTC. The chain employs TRBV7-2 and TRBJ2-7; the D gene is possibly TRBD2 (5 bases). Germline V gene lookup returns CDR1 SGHTA and CDR2 FQGNSA. This CDR3 has 14 residues. The ends were cut back, 5 bases at V and 2 bases at J, with 13 bases in the middle.

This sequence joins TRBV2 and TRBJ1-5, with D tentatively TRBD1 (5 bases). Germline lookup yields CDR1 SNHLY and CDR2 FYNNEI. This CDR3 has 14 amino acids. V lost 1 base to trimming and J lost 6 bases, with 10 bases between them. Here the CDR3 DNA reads TGTGCCAGCAGTGAAGGCAGGGCGGTTCAGCCCCAGCATTTT. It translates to CASSEGRAVQPQHF.

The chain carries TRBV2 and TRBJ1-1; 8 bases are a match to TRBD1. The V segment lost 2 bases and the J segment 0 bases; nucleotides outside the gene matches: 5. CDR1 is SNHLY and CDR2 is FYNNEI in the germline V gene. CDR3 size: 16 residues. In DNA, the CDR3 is TGTGCCAGCAGTGAACGGACAGGGCTCATGAACACTGAAGCTTTCTTT. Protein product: CASSERTGLMNTEAFF.

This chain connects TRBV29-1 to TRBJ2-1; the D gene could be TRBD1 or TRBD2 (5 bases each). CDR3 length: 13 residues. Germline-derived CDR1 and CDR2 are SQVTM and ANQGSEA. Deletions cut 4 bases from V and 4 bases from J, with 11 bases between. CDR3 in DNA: TGCAGCGTTGGGGGGATGGGTTACAATGAGCAGTTCTTC. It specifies CSVGGMGYNEQFF.

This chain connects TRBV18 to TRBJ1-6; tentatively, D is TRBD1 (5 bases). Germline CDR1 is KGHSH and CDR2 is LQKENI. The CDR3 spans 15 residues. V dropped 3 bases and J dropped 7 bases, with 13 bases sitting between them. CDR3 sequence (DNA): TGTGCCAGCTCACCCTTCGAGGGGCGGAATTCACCCCTCCACTTT. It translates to CASSPFEGRNSPLHF.

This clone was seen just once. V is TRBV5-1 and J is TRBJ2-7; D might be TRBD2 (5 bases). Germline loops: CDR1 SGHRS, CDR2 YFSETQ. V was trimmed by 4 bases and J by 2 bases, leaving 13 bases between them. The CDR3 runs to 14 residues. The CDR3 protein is CASSLEGLPYEQYF. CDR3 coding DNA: TGCGCCAGCAGCCTCGAGGGCCTCCCCTACGAGCAGTACTTC.

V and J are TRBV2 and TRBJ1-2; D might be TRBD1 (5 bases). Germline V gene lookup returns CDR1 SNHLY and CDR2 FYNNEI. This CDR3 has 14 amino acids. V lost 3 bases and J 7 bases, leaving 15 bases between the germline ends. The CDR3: CASSESAGSGGYTF. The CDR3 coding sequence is TGTGCCAGCAGTGAGTCGGCAGGGAGTGGTGGCTACACCTTC.

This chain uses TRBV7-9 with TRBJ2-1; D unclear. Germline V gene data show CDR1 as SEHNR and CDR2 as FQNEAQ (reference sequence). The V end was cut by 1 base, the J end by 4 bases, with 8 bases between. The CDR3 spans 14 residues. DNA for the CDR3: TGTGCCAGCAGCTTAGGATCTGGGTACAATGAGCAGTTCTTC. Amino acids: CASSLGSGYNEQFF. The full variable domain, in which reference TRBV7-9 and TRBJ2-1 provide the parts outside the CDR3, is DTGVSQNPRHKITKRGQNVTFRCDPISEHNRLYWYRQTLGQGPEFLTYFQNEAQLEKSRLLSDRFSAERPKGSFSTLEIQRTEQGDSAMYLCASSLGSGYNEQFFGPGTRLTVL.

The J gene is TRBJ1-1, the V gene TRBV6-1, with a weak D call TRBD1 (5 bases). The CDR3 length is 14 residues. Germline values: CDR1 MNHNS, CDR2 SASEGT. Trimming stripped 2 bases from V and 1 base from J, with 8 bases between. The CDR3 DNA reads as TGTGCCAGCAGTGAATACGGGGGGAACACTGAAGCTTTCTTT. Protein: CASSEYGGNTEAFF.

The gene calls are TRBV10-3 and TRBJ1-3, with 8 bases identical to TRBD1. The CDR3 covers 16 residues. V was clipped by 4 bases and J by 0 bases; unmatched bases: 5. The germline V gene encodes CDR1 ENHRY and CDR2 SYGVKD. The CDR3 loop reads CAISAGQGHSGNTIYF. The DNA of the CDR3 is TGTGCCATCAGTGCCGGACAGGGCCACTCTGGAAACACCATATATTTT.